What follows describes a single T cell receptor beta chain. The data belong to a study of blood T cell repertoires in COVID-19. The wider study: Material from acute and convalescent COVID-19 was sourced from the United States, Italy and Spain. The cDNA or gDNA used as material had been derived from T cells, B-cell-depleted T cells, or PBMCs.

Original data processing: The authors estimated nucleated cell counts from reference gene primer amplification. The data were produced by immunoSEQ multiplex PCR, yet TCRdb's version contains in-frame clones alone and is incomplete. V and J calls and clone size are as listed in that table; D and trimming were resolved from the DNA. Here the sample spans over 250,000 clones, 75% to 90% being singletons. Material: peripheral blood. This TCR was recovered from a woman in her 70s with acute or convalescent COVID-19.

The CDR3 region has the DNA TGTGCCAGCACTCTCACGGGACAGTTCAATCAGCCCCAGCATTTT. Amino acid sequence: CASTLTGQFNQPQHF. V and J are TRBV6-6 and TRBJ1-5; the match to TRBD1 covers 7 bases. The ends lost 7 bases at V and 3 bases at J; junction bases unmatched: 9. The CDR3 has 15 residues. CDR1 is MNHNY and CDR2 is SVGAGI in the germline V gene (reference sequence).